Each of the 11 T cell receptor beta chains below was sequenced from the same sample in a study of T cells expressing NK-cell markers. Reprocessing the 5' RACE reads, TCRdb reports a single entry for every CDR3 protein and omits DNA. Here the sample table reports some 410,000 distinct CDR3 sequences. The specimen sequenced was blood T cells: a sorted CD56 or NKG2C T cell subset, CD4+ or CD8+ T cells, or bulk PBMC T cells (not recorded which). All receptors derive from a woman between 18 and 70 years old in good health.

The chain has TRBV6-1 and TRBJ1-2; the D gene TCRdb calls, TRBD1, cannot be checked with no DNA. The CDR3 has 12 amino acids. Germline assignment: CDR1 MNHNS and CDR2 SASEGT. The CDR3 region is CANLDPGGGYTF.

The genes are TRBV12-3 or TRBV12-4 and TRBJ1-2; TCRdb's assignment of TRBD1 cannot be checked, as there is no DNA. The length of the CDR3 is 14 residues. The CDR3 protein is CASSLDRETYGYTF.

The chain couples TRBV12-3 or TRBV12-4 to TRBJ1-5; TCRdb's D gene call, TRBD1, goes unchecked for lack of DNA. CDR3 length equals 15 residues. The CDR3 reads CASSFMTGGNQPQHF.

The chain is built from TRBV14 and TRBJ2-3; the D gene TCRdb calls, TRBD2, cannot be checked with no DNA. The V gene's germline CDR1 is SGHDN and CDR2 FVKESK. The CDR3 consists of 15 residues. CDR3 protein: CASSQASGITDTQYF.

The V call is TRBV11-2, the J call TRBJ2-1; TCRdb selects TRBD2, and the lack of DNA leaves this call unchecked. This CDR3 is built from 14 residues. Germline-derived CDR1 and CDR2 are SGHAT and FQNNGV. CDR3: CASSQGLAINEQFF.

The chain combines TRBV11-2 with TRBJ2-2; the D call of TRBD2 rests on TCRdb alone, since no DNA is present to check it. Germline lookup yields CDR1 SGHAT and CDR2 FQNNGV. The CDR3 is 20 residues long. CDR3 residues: CASSFLGTSGSSPNTGELFF. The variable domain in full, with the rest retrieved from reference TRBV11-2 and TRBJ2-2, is EAGVAQSPRYKIIEKRQSVAFWCNPISGHATLYWYQQILGQGPKLLIQFQNNGVVDDSQLPKDRFSAERLKGVDSTLKIQPAKLEDSAVYLCASSFLGTSGSSPNTGELFFGEGSRLTVL.

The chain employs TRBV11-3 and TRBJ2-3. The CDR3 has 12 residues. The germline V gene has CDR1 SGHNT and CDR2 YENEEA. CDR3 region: CASSDRTDTQYF.

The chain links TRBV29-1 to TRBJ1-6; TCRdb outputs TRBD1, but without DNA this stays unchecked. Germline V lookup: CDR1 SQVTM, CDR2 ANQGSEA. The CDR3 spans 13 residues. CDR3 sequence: CSVATDLNSPLHF.

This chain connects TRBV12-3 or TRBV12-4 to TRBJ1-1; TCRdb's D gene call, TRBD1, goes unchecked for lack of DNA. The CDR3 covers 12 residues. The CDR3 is CASTTRLTEAFF.

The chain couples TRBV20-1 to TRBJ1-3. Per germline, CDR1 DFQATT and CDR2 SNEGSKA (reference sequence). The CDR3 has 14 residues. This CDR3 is CSARQDSSGNTIYF.

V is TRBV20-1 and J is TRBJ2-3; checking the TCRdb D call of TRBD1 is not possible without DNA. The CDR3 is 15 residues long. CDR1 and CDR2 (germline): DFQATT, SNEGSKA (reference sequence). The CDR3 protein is CSARDAHRGADTQYF.